One T cell receptor beta chain is described in this entry. The entry originates in a study of blood T cell repertoires in COVID-19. Study in general: Both acute and convalescent COVID-19 samples were obtained from the United States, Italy and Spain.

In the source study's methods: Quantification of nucleated cells was approximated via reference gene primer amplification. The assay was immunoSEQ multiplex PCR, and TCRdb's table has in-frame clones only and misses some. D and trimming were read from the DNA, whereas the V and J calls and clone size are those reported in that table. The sample lists 140,000 to 150,000 clones, approximately 90% occurring once. The V end lost 0 bases, the J end lost 6 bases, and 11 bases lay between the germline ends. The CDR3 has 14 amino acids. Per germline, CDR1 SNHLY and CDR2 FYNNEI. Participant age was roughly 18 to 89 years, and participants resided in approximately 25 US areas. In the 2 weeks before study entry, exposed participants met a COVID-19 case, which was PCR-confirmed or clinician-diagnosed.

The V and J genes are TRBV2 and TRBJ1-1; no definite D call. The sample taken for sequencing was PBMCs or T cells enriched from blood (not recorded which). The clonotype comes from a middle-aged woman who had been exposed to COVID-19. The CDR3 nucleotides read TGTGCCAGCAGTGAAGCGCTTCCGGGTTCTGAAGCTTTCTTT. It specifies CASSEALPGSEAFF.